The clone carrying this TCR beta chain was seen once. No conserved phenylalanine or tryptophan is present at the end of the CDR3, so a read error is the likely explanation. Germline lookup yields CDR1 SGHNT and CDR2 YENEEA. CDR3 length equals 14 residues. With 1 base clipped from V and 8 bases from J, the junction kept 6 bases outside the gene matches. The entry originates in a study of tumor and adjacent non-tumor tissue in lung cancer. RNA was extracted from bulk tissue without any cell sorting. A modified ARM-PCR protocol with three rounds of nested PCR amplified TCRbeta. MiXCR, applied by TCRdb to the multiplex PCR reads, yields one record per CDR3 protein. The data contain under 150,000 distinct CDR3 sequences, around 66% of them singletons.

The J gene is TRBJ1-2, the V gene TRBV11-3; 8 bases line up with TRBD1. The specimen sequenced was lung tumor tissue. The receptor comes from a man aged 60 to 69 with small cell lung cancer. The CDR3: CASSLGTGFDGYTL. The CDR3, as DNA: TGTGCCAGCAGCTTAGGGACAGGGTTTGACGGCTACACCCTC.